This passage covers 22 T cell receptor beta chains from one sample sequenced in a study of CD8 T cells in ankylosing spondylitis. One entry per CDR3 protein, called by TCRdb with MiXCR from the 5' RACE reads. The table includes 250,000 or so distinct CDR3 sequences, 15% to 20% detected once. Input material: blood, either unsorted or a sorted T cell fraction (not recorded which). These receptor sequences come from a male donor with ankylosing spondylitis or in good health (not recorded which).

This clonotype was observed at least ten times. This chain joins TRBV7-9 and TRBJ2-3; the match to TRBD2 covers 8 bases. V was clipped by 5 bases and J by 3 bases; unmatched bases: 4. CDR3 length: 14 residues. Germline V gives CDR1 SEHNR, CDR2 FQNEAQ (reference sequence). This CDR3 reads CASSVSGDTDTQYF. The DNA of the CDR3 is TGTGCCAGCAGCGTTAGCGGGGATACAGATACGCAGTATTTT. The full variable domain, its missing parts supplied by reference TRBV7-9 and TRBJ2-3, is DTGVSQNPRHKITKRGQNVTFRCDPISEHNRLYWYRQTLGQGPEFLTYFQNEAQLEKSRLLSDRFSAERPKGSFSTLEIQRTEQGDSAMYLCASSVSGDTDTQYFGPGTRLTVL.

This clonotype was found many times. V gene TRBV4-2 combines with J gene TRBJ2-7; TRBD1 aligns across 7 bases. The CDR3 consists of 20 residues. Germline assignment: CDR1 LGHNA and CDR2 YNFKEQ. With 0 bases clipped from V and 2 bases from J, the junction kept 19 bases outside the gene matches. The CDR3 coding sequence is TGTGCCAGCAGCCAAGAAGAAGCTCTGGTGGGACAGCACCAGCCCTACGAGCAGTACTTC. This gives the protein CASSQEEALVGQHQPYEQYF.

The chain carries TRBV9 and TRBJ2-5, with D perhaps TRBD1 (6 bases). The ends were cut back, 5 bases at V and 5 bases at J, with 19 bases in the middle. Germline CDR1 reads SGDLS; CDR2 reads YYNGEE. The CDR3 runs to 15 residues. DNA of the CDR3: TGTGCCAGCAGAGAGGCCCATGGGGGCGGCGAGACCCAGTACTTC. It yields the protein CASREAHGGGETQYF. Full variable domain (remainder filled in from reference TRBV9 and TRBJ2-5): DSGVTQTPKHLITATGQRVTLRCSPRSGDLSVYWYQQSLDQGLQFLIQYYNGEERAKGNILERFSAQQFPDLHSELNLSSLELGDSALYFCASREAHGGGETQYFGPGTRLLVL.

This clonotype was seen a handful of times. The V gene is TRBV5-1, the J gene TRBJ2-1; TRBD1 aligns across 7 bases. Trimming removed 1 base from V and 5 bases from J; junction bases left unmatched: 9. The CDR3 covers 16 residues. The germline V gene encodes CDR1 SGHRS and CDR2 YFSETQ. The CDR3 DNA follows: TGCGCCAGCAGCTTGAGCCGGGACAGAAGAGACAATGAGCAGTTCTTC. Translated, it gives CASSLSRDRRDNEQFF.

The chain is built from TRBV29-1 and TRBJ2-7; a weak D match, TRBD2 (7 bases). Deletions cut 3 bases from V and 0 bases from J, with 15 bases between. Germline CDR1 is SQVTM and CDR2 is ANQGSEA. The CDR3 consists of 15 residues. The CDR3 sequence: CSVESGRGSSYEQYF. The CDR3 nucleotides read TGCAGCGTTGAGAGTGGGAGGGGGAGCTCCTACGAGCAGTACTTC.

This chain links TRBV20-1 with TRBJ1-5; D gene unclear. This CDR3 spans 14 amino acids. The V gene's germline CDR1 is DFQATT and CDR2 SNEGSKA (reference sequence). V lost 0 bases and J lost 7, with 13 bases in between. CDR3 region: CSAREQYDLQPQHF. CDR3 nucleotides: TGCAGTGCTAGAGAGCAATACGATTTACAGCCCCAGCATTTT.

The V and J genes are TRBV28 and TRBJ1-5; no definite D call. The CDR3 runs to 12 residues. Trimming took 8 bases from V and 1 from J, leaving 6 bases between them. Germline CDR1 MDHEN, CDR2 SYDVKM. This chain's CDR3 is CASSDSNQPQHF. Here the CDR3 DNA reads TGTGCCAGCTCGGACAGCAATCAGCCCCAGCATTTT.

V gene TRBV28 combines with J gene TRBJ2-1, with a possible D match to TRBD2 (6 bases). Trimming removed 3 bases at V and 6 bases at J, with 21 bases between. Germline CDR1 MDHEN, CDR2 SYDVKM. The CDR3 consists of 17 residues. The CDR3 DNA follows: TGTGCCAGCAGTTTCTTGGGGGGTTCTAGCGCAAGCAATGAGCAGTTCTTC. It yields the protein CASSFLGGSSASNEQFF. Supplemented by reference TRBV28 and TRBJ2-1, the full variable domain reads DVKVTQSSRYLVKRTGEKVFLECVQDMDHENMFWYRQDPGLGLRLIYFSYDVKMKEKGDIPEGYSVSREKKERFSLILESASTNQTSMYLCASSFLGGSSASNEQFFGPGTRLTVL.

This clonotype has only a few counts. CDR3 residues: CASSFDRGGYEQYF. For the CDR3, the DNA is TGTGCCAGCAGCTTTGACAGGGGTGGCTACGAGCAGTACTTC. The rearrangement links TRBV7-2 to TRBJ2-7; the match to TRBD1 covers 8 bases. Germline V gene lookup returns CDR1 SGHTA and CDR2 FQGNSA. The CDR3 extends over 14 amino acids. V was pared by 3 bases and J by 3 bases, with 4 bases of the junction left unmatched.

The chain combines TRBV9 with TRBJ2-5; D gene ambiguous. This CDR3 comprises 14 residues. Trimming stripped 3 bases from V and 2 bases from J, with 11 bases between. CDR1 and CDR2 (germline): SGDLS, YYNGEE. The CDR3 nucleotides are TGTGCCAGCAGCGGATCAGGATCACAAGAGACCCAGTACTTC. This codes for CASSGSGSQETQYF.

This clonotype occurred a few times. The chain carries TRBV4-2 and TRBJ2-5; a possible D gene is TRBD1 (5 bases). CDR1 is LGHNA, CDR2 YNFKEQ, per germline. The CDR3 is 14 residues long. Deletions cut 1 base from V and 5 bases from J, with 11 bases between. CDR3 sequence reads: CASSQAREWETQYF. CDR3 coding DNA: TGTGCCAGCAGCCAAGCCAGGGAATGGGAGACCCAGTACTTC.

The chain's CDR3 is CSAGWTGPYEQYF. CDR3 sequence (DNA): TGCAGTGCGGGGTGGACAGGACCCTACGAGCAGTACTTC. The chain combines TRBV20-1 with TRBJ2-7; 7 positions agree with TRBD1. The germline gives CDR1 DFQATT, CDR2 SNEGSKA (reference sequence). The CDR3 runs 13 residues. J gave up 2 bases and V 6 bases, and 7 bases lay outside the gene matches.

A few counts support this clonotype. V usage is TRBV27 and J usage is TRBJ2-1; 11 positions match TRBD2. Germline CDR1 and CDR2: MNHEY and SMNVEV (reference sequence). The CDR3 consists of 15 residues. Trimming at V came to 6 bases and at J to 0 bases, leaving 1 base not matched to a gene. The CDR3 DNA is TGTGCCAGCAGGGGACTAGCGGTCTCCTACAATGAGCAGTTCTTC. It yields the protein CASRGLAVSYNEQFF.

This clonotype was observed a handful of times. The V and J genes are TRBV11-2 and TRBJ2-3, with 7 positions matching TRBD2. After removal of 3 bases from V and 5 bases from J, the junction contained 11 bases not matched to a gene. Germline V lookup: CDR1 SGHAT, CDR2 FQNNGV. CDR3 length: 16 residues. DNA of the CDR3: TGTGCCAGCAGCTTGGGCGGCGGGAGTGATGGAGATACGCAGTATTTT. It encodes CASSLGGGSDGDTQYF.

V usage is TRBV27 and J usage is TRBJ2-7, with TRBD2 as a possible D gene (5 bases). Germline CDR1 is MNHEY and CDR2 is SMNVEV (reference sequence). V was trimmed by 3 bases and J by 5 bases, leaving 11 bases between them. This CDR3 has 13 amino acids. The CDR3 reads CASSFTPADEQYF. Here the CDR3 DNA reads TGTGCCAGCAGTTTCACGCCAGCGGACGAGCAGTACTTC.

This clonotype has at least ten counts. The chain has TRBV20-1 and TRBJ2-5; 12 bases are a match to TRBD1. With V trimmed by 0 bases and J by 5 bases, 7 bases remained unmatched. Germline V lookup: CDR1 DFQATT, CDR2 SNEGSKA (reference sequence). This CDR3 contains 16 residues. CDR3 sequence: CSARDIGTGGWETQYF. Here the CDR3 DNA reads TGCAGTGCTAGAGATATCGGGACAGGGGGCTGGGAGACCCAGTACTTC.

Concerning this clonotype: This may come from a read error, since a much larger clone is one base off. Because it lacks the conserved phenylalanine or tryptophan at the end, this CDR3 is likely a read error. The V gene is TRBV11-2, the J gene TRBJ2-7; TRBD2 might be the D (6 bases). V gave up 3 bases and J gave up 3 bases, with 18 bases separating them. In germline, CDR1 is SGHAT, CDR2 FQNNGV. This CDR3 has 16 residues. This chain's CDR3 is CASSFFPTLAVYEQYY. The CDR3 nucleotides read TGTGCCAGCAGCTTTTTCCCAACTTTAGCGGTCTACGAGCAGTACTAC.

V usage is TRBV10-3 and J usage is TRBJ2-1; the D is unclear. V lost 11 bases and J 5 bases, leaving 19 bases between the germline ends. This CDR3 is built from 14 residues. Germline V gene data show CDR1 as ENHRY and CDR2 as SYGVKD. CDR3 sequence reads: CAAKRPGQNNEQFF. CDR3 DNA sequence: TGTGCCGCGAAGCGACCCGGGCAAAACAATGAGCAGTTCTTC.

This clonotype was observed a few times. The V call is TRBV6-1, the J call TRBJ1-5; no clear D gene. The CDR3 contains 15 residues. The V end lost 1 base, the J end lost 5 bases, and 12 bases lay between the germline ends. Germline CDR1 and CDR2: MNHNS and SASEGT. CDR3 in DNA: TGTGCCAGCAGTGAAGGGATCAGGCCCGATCAGCCCCAGCATTTT. Translating gives CASSEGIRPDQPQHF.

This clonotype occurred a few times. V and J are TRBV29-1 and TRBJ2-7; TRBD1 agrees at 8 bases. J gave up 7 bases and V 4 bases, and 6 bases lay outside the gene matches. CDR3 size: 12 residues. In germline, CDR1 is SQVTM, CDR2 ANQGSEA. The CDR3 loop reads CSVVQGASEQYF. In DNA, the CDR3 is TGCAGCGTTGTCCAGGGGGCTTCTGAGCAGTACTTC.

The rearrangement links TRBV20-1 to TRBJ2-7; tentatively, D is TRBD1 (6 bases). Per germline, CDR1 DFQATT and CDR2 SNEGSKA (reference sequence). The CDR3 is 15 amino acids. V was trimmed by 3 bases and J by 0 bases, leaving 15 bases between them. CDR3 in amino acids: CSASVQGPHSYEQYF. The CDR3 DNA reads as TGCAGTGCTAGCGTTCAGGGGCCCCACTCCTACGAGCAGTACTTC.

This clonotype was observed a handful of times. This chain uses TRBV21-1 with TRBJ1-2; the table names TRBD1, a call not compared with the DNA. TRBV21-1 is flagged as a pseudogene. The CDR3 totals 14 residues. This chain's CDR3 is CASTRDRSLYGYTF. As DNA, the CDR3 is TGTGCCAGCACCCGGGACAGGTCACTCTATGGCTACACCTTC.